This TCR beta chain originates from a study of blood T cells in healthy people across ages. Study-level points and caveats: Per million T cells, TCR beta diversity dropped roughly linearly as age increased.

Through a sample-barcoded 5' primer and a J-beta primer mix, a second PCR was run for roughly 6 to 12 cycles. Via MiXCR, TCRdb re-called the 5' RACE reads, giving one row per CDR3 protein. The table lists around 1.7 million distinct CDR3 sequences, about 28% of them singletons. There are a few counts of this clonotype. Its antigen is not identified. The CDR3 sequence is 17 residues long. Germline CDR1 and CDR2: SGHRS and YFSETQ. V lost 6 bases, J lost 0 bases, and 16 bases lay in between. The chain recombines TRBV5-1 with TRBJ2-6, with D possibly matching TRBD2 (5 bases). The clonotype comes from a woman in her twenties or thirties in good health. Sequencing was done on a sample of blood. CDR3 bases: TGCGCCAGCACACACGGGAATAGTCTCTCTGGGGCCAACGTCCTGACTTTC. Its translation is CASTHGNSLSGANVLTF. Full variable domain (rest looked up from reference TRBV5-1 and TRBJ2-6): KAGVTQTPRYLIKTRGQQVTLSCSPISGHRSVSWYQQTPGQGLQFLFEYFSETQRNKGNFPGRFSGRQFSNSRSEMNVSTLELGDSALYLCASTHGNSLSGANVLTFGAGSRLTVL.